Sequencing of this TCR beta chain was carried out in a study of blood T cell repertoires in COVID-19. Per the study methods: Amplification of reference gene primers provided the estimated nucleated cell counts. The repertoire was sequenced with immunoSEQ multiplex PCR; TCRdb's copy has only in-frame clones and lacks some. V, J and clone size were drawn from that table, and D and trimming were deduced from the DNA. The repertoire holds roughly 250,000 clones, with 75% to 90% as singletons. Sequenced sample: PBMCs or T cells enriched from blood (not recorded which). The clonotype was recovered from a woman aged 30 to 39 with acute COVID-19.

The CDR3 DNA sequence: TGTGCCAGCAGTAATAGCGGGGAGGGGAACAGGGATACGCAGTATTTT. It encodes CASSNSGEGNRDTQYF. J is TRBJ2-3 and V is TRBV13; TRBD2 matches at 8 bases. Germline-derived CDR1 and CDR2 are PRHDT and FYEKMQ (reference sequence). This CDR3 is built from 16 residues. The ends lost 6 bases at V and 6 bases at J; junction bases unmatched: 14.